This is a list of T cell receptor beta chains from one sample in a study of T-cell memory formation after mild COVID-19. TCRdb reanalysed the 5' RACE reads using MiXCR and keeps one entry per CDR3 protein. The sample lists about 360,000 distinct CDR3 sequences; over 13% were seen once. Sequencing was carried out using PBMCs or a T cell subset sorted from them (not recorded which). Source of these receptors: a man younger than 30 who had mild COVID-19 (a few samples of this study predate the infection). Cell type and time point are not known. CDR3s include the opening cysteine and the closing phenylalanine or tryptophan. A D gene is named only where the DNA matches it firmly. Clone size, where shown, is once, few, many, or a class for clones that have expanded.

J gene: TRBJ2-7; V gene: TRBV12-3/TRBV12-4; D gene: -; clone size: few; CDR3 DNA: TGTGCCAGCAGGCCGTGGGACGGATCCTACGAGCAGTACTTC; CDR3 protein: CASRPWDGSYEQYF
J gene: TRBJ1-2; V gene: TRBV5-1; D gene: -; clone size: many; CDR3 DNA: TGCGCCAGCAGCTTCCTCCCGTCAGGAAACTATGGCTACACCTTC; CDR3 protein: CASSFLPSGNYGYTF
J gene: TRBJ1-3; V gene: TRBV4-2; D gene: -; clone size: -; CDR3 DNA: TGTGCCAGCAGCCAAGACGGAGTGGGAAACACCATATATTTT; CDR3 protein: CASSQDGVGNTIYF
J gene: TRBJ2-1; V gene: TRBV19; D gene: TRBD1; clone size: few; CDR3 DNA: TGTGCCACCATGAGACAGGGACAGGGGGTGGATGAGCAGTTCTTC; CDR3 protein: CATMRQGQGVDEQFF
J gene: TRBJ2-5; V gene: TRBV5-1; D gene: TRBD1; clone size: few; CDR3 DNA: TGCGCCAGCAGCTTATACAGGGGGCTCCGCGAGACCCAGTACTTC; CDR3 protein: CASSLYRGLRETQYF
J gene: TRBJ2-5; V gene: TRBV7-6; D gene: -; clone size: many; CDR3 DNA: TGTGCCAGCAGCTGGGCGGGGACAGACCAAGAGACCCAGTACTTC; CDR3 protein: CASSWAGTDQETQYF
J gene: TRBJ1-1; V gene: TRBV6-2/TRBV6-3; D gene: -; clone size: -; CDR3 DNA: TGTGCCAGCAGTTTTCCCGGACATTCCACTGAAGCTTTCTTT; CDR3 protein: CASSFPGHSTEAFF
J gene: TRBJ1-1; V gene: TRBV7-9; D gene: TRBD1; clone size: few; CDR3 DNA: TGTGCCAGCAGCCGGACAGGAGGAGCTTTCTTT; CDR3 protein: CASSRTGGAFF
J gene: TRBJ2-5; V gene: TRBV5-1; D gene: -; clone size: -; CDR3 DNA: TGCGCCAGCAGCCCCCGAGGCGGACGGAACCAAGAGACCCAGTACTTC; CDR3 protein: CASSPRGGRNQETQYF
J gene: TRBJ1-2; V gene: TRBV29-1; D gene: -; clone size: -; CDR3 DNA: TGCAGCGTTGTAAGCAGTCGAGCTAACTATGGCTACACCTTC; CDR3 protein: CSVVSSRANYGYTF
J gene: TRBJ1-6; V gene: TRBV25-1; D gene: -; clone size: few; CDR3 DNA: TGTGCCAGCAGTGAAAGAAGCGGGTCCTATAATTCACCCCTCCACTTT; CDR3 protein: CASSERSGSYNSPLHF
J gene: TRBJ2-3; V gene: TRBV7-2; D gene: TRBD2; clone size: -; CDR3 DNA: TGTGCCAGCAGCGCCGGCCGTTCTAGCGGGGTCACAGATACGCAGTATTTT; CDR3 protein: CASSAGRSSGVTDTQYF
J gene: TRBJ1-1; V gene: TRBV4-3; D gene: -; clone size: -; CDR3 DNA: TGCGCCAGCAGCCAAGAGGGGGGGCATTACACTGAAGCTTTCTTT; CDR3 protein: CASSQEGGHYTEAFF
J gene: TRBJ2-1; V gene: TRBV5-1; D gene: TRBD2; clone size: many; CDR3 DNA: TGCGCCAGCACCCTCCTAGCGGGGGGGACCAATGAGCAGTTCTTC; CDR3 protein: CASTLLAGGTNEQFF
J gene: TRBJ2-1; V gene: TRBV11-2; D gene: TRBD2; clone size: -; CDR3 DNA: TGTGCCAGCAGCTTAGGGCTAGCGGGGGGGCAGTTGAACGAGCAGTTCTTC; CDR3 protein: CASSLGLAGGQLNEQFF
J gene: TRBJ1-5; V gene: TRBV7-9; D gene: -; clone size: few; CDR3 DNA: TGTGCCAGCAGCTTTGGGCCGGAGCCCCAGCATTTT; CDR3 protein: CASSFGPEPQHF
J gene: TRBJ2-5; V gene: TRBV11-2; D gene: -; clone size: few; CDR3 DNA: TGTGCCAGCAGATTTAACATACTCCCAGAGACCCAGTACTTC; CDR3 protein: CASRFNILPETQYF
J gene: TRBJ2-2; V gene: TRBV7-2; D gene: TRBD2; clone size: few; CDR3 DNA: TGTGCCAGCAGCTTCAGCGGGGGAAGCACCGGGGAGCTGTTTTTT; CDR3 protein: CASSFSGGSTGELFF
J gene: TRBJ2-1; V gene: TRBV5-1; D gene: TRBD2; clone size: few; CDR3 DNA: TGCGCCAGCAGCCCGGGCGGGACTAGCCGCCTTTCCTACAATGAGCAGTTCTTC; CDR3 protein: CASSPGGTSRLSYNEQFF
J gene: TRBJ1-5; V gene: TRBV27; D gene: -; clone size: few; CDR3 DNA: TGTGCCAGCAGGGTACAGGGTAGCAATCAGCCCCAGCATTTT; CDR3 protein: CASRVQGSNQPQHF
J gene: TRBJ1-1; V gene: TRBV20-1; D gene: -; clone size: few; CDR3 DNA: TGCAGTGCGAGGGGGGGAGGACAGACTGAAGCTTTCTTT; CDR3 protein: CSARGGGQTEAFF
J gene: TRBJ2-3; V gene: TRBV4-2; D gene: -; clone size: -; CDR3 DNA: TGTGCCAGCAGCCAAGATCTTGAAGATACGCAGTATTTT; CDR3 protein: CASSQDLEDTQYF
J gene: TRBJ2-3; V gene: TRBV7-3; D gene: -; clone size: many; CDR3 DNA: TGTGCCAGCAGCTTACAGGGCGGCACAGATACGCAGTATTTT; CDR3 protein: CASSLQGGTDTQYF
J gene: TRBJ1-1; V gene: TRBV5-1; D gene: -; clone size: many; CDR3 DNA: TGCGCCAGCAGCTTTCAATGGGAAGGCACTGAAGCTTTCTTT; CDR3 protein: CASSFQWEGTEAFF
J gene: TRBJ2-3; V gene: TRBV6-1; D gene: -; clone size: few; CDR3 DNA: TGTGCCAGCAGTGATGAGGGGCCGAGCACAGATACGCAGTATTTT; CDR3 protein: CASSDEGPSTDTQYF
J gene: TRBJ2-3; V gene: TRBV29-1; D gene: TRBD2; clone size: -; CDR3 DNA: TGCAGCGTTGATTGGTCAGCGGGGGGTCCAGATACGCAGTATTTT; CDR3 protein: CSVDWSAGGPDTQYF
J gene: TRBJ1-1; V gene: TRBV20-1; D gene: -; clone size: -; CDR3 DNA: TGCAGTGCTGCTAATGAGGGGCCGAACACTGAAGCTTTCTTT; CDR3 protein: CSAANEGPNTEAFF
J gene: TRBJ1-6; V gene: TRBV7-9; D gene: TRBD1; clone size: once; CDR3 DNA: TGTGCCAGCAGCTCACTCCAGACAGGGGTTAATTCACCCCTCCACTTT; CDR3 protein: CASSSLQTGVNSPLHF
J gene: TRBJ2-5; V gene: TRBV7-2; D gene: -; clone size: few; CDR3 DNA: TGTGCCAGCAGCCCCCGGAGGGCAGGGGGAGAGACCCAGTACTTC; CDR3 protein: CASSPRRAGGETQYF
J gene: TRBJ2-1; V gene: TRBV12-3/TRBV12-4; D gene: TRBD2; clone size: few; CDR3 DNA: TGTGCCAGCAGCTCCATTGCGGGGGGGTGGCATGAGCAGTTCTTC; CDR3 protein: CASSSIAGGWHEQFF
J gene: TRBJ1-6; V gene: TRBV11-2; D gene: -; clone size: -; CDR3 DNA: TGTGCCAGCAGCTTGGGGGTATATAATTCACCCCTCCACTTT; CDR3 protein: CASSLGVYNSPLHF
J gene: TRBJ1-1; V gene: TRBV4-1; D gene: -; clone size: -; CDR3 DNA: TGCGCCAGCAGACCGGGACAACTGAACACTGAAGCTTTCTTT; CDR3 protein: CASRPGQLNTEAFF
J gene: TRBJ1-1; V gene: TRBV7-9; D gene: -; clone size: few; CDR3 DNA: TGTGCCAGCAGCCTACAGGGCTCCCCTGGAGCTTTCTTT; CDR3 protein: CASSLQGSPGAFF
J gene: TRBJ2-1; V gene: TRBV20-1; D gene: TRBD2; clone size: -; CDR3 DNA: TGCAGTGCTAGTGGAGCGGGGCCCTACAATGAGCAGTTCTTC; CDR3 protein: CSASGAGPYNEQFF
J gene: TRBJ2-1; V gene: TRBV7-3; D gene: TRBD2; clone size: once; CDR3 DNA: TGTGCCAGCAGCCTGGCGGGGGGGATGCCAACTTATTGGGAGCAGTTCTTC; CDR3 protein: CASSLAGGMPTYWEQFF
J gene: TRBJ1-1; V gene: TRBV9; D gene: -; clone size: -; CDR3 DNA: TGTGCCAGCAGCGTAATCCCAACCACAGGGAACACTGAAGCTTTCTTT; CDR3 protein: CASSVIPTTGNTEAFF
J gene: TRBJ2-3; V gene: TRBV4-1; D gene: -; clone size: few; CDR3 DNA: TGCGCCAGCAGCCAAGATCTGGGGGCAGATACGCAGTATTTT; CDR3 protein: CASSQDLGADTQYF
J gene: TRBJ2-2; V gene: TRBV30; D gene: -; clone size: few; CDR3 DNA: TGTGCCTGGAGAGAAGGGACCGGGGAGCTGTTTTTT; CDR3 protein: CAWREGTGELFF
J gene: TRBJ1-5; V gene: TRBV20-1; D gene: TRBD1; clone size: -; CDR3 DNA: TGCAGTGCCCTCGGACAGGCGGGATACAATCAGCACCAGCATTTT; CDR3 protein: CSALGQAGYNQHQHF
J gene: TRBJ1-6; V gene: TRBV19; D gene: -; clone size: -; CDR3 DNA: TGTGCCAGTAGCGGGCAGCCTCGGGGGGCCATTTCACCCCTCCACTTT; CDR3 protein: CASSGQPRGAISPLHF
J gene: TRBJ2-1; V gene: TRBV7-9; D gene: -; clone size: few; CDR3 DNA: TGTGCCAGCAGCTTAGGTGCCCAAGAGCAGTTCTTC; CDR3 protein: CASSLGAQEQFF
J gene: TRBJ2-7; V gene: TRBV29-1; D gene: TRBD1; clone size: -; CDR3 DNA: TGCAGCGTTGAAGATAGACAGGGCATCTCCTACGAGCAGTACTTC; CDR3 protein: CSVEDRQGISYEQYF